This TCR beta chain was obtained from a study of blood T cell repertoires in COVID-19. Study background: Samples representing acute and convalescent COVID-19 were sourced from the United States, Italy and Spain. Nucleic acid was either cDNA or gDNA, and it came from T cells, B-cell-depleted T cells, or PBMCs.

TCRdb's copy holds only in-frame clones and misses some; the assay was immunoSEQ multiplex PCR. The sample lists approximately 460,000 clones; about 88% were seen once. Trimming removed 0 bases from V and 9 bases from J, with 11 bases in between. This CDR3 comprises 13 residues. In germline, CDR1 is SGHAT, CDR2 FQNNGV. This rearrangement joins TRBV11-2 to TRBJ1-1; possible D gene TRBD1, 5 bases. The sample consisted of peripheral blood. The receptor was isolated from a man aged 18 to 30 with COVID-19, enrolled during active disease. Written as DNA, the CDR3 is TGTGCCAGCAGCTTAGATTGGGCGGGACAAGCTTTCTTT. Translation gives CASSLDWAGQAFF.